This T cell receptor beta chain derives from a study of cytomegalovirus exposure and HLA in healthy donors. In the case of this clone: The antigen remains unidentified.

After removal of 0 bases from V and 6 bases from J, the junction contained 7 bases not matched to a gene. There are 15 residues in the CDR3. Per the germline V gene, CDR1 is SGHDT and CDR2 is YYEEEE. Study-wide points: According to reports, the classifier identified cytomegalovirus status with high specificity and sensitivity. The study recorded fewer than 200 TCR beta chains that were cytomegalovirus-associated. Rare TCR sequences predominated, though certain public TCRs were found in many donors.

The donors were members of the validation cohort comprising about 130 subjects, separate from the approximately 630-subject first cohort. Generated by immunoSEQ multiplex PCR, the TCRdb table keeps only in-frame clones and is missing some. This table has 140,000 to 150,000 clones, around 90% appearing once. The chain has TRBV5-6 and TRBJ2-7, with 9 nucleotides matching TRBD1. Sequencing was done on a sample of PBMCs. This TCR was recovered from a man between 18 and 35 years old in good health and CMV-seropositive. CDR3 amino acids: CASSLAGTGTTEQYF. The CDR3 DNA sequence: TGTGCCAGCAGCTTGGCCGGGACAGGGACTACCGAGCAGTACTTC.